This T cell receptor (beta chain) was identified in a study of glioma-infiltrating T cells. The sample holds many counts of this clonotype. The CDR3 runs 15 residues. V dropped 5 bases and J dropped 5 bases, with 18 bases sitting between them. Germline values: CDR1 MDHEN, CDR2 SYDVKM. Amplification of TCR alpha and beta CDR3 regions from RNA used iRepertoire nested multiplex PCR. Tissue mRNA or PBMC total RNA, about 95-450 ng, went into one-step reverse transcription and amplification. TCRdb analysed the multiplex PCR reads with MiXCR anew, one entry per CDR3 protein. The data hold approximately 11,000 distinct CDR3 sequences, with 26% observed a single time.

Sequencing used glioma tissue, nonneoplastic brain tissue, or PBMCs (not recorded which). This TCR came from a human donor with low-grade glioma or glioblastoma, undergoing nonglioma brain surgery, or in good health (not recorded which). This rearrangement joins TRBV28 to TRBJ1-1; tentatively, D is TRBD1 (6 bases). The CDR3 spells CASSLRSWGRTEAFF. The CDR3 DNA reads as TGTGCCAGCAGTCTAAGGTCGTGGGGGCGGACTGAAGCTTTCTTT.